The present T cell receptor beta chain was sequenced within a study of T cells in Graves' hyperthyroidism and ophthalmopathy. V dropped 7 bases and J dropped 7; count of bases not matched to a gene: 8. Germline CDR1 and CDR2: LGHDT and YNNKEL (reference sequence). This CDR3 has 13 residues. There were TCR beta CDR3 regions amplified from RNA transcripts. First-round RT-PCR targeting the TCR CDR3 was performed with the HTBI primer set. A single record per CDR3 protein comes from TCRdb applying MiXCR to the multiplex PCR reads. Altogether roughly 300,000 distinct CDR3 sequences are present, about 18% being singletons, with the ten largest covering roughly 49%. Patients aged 18 to 65 had newly diagnosed hyperthyroidism lasting under 2 months. Fresh 10 ml peripheral blood yielded PBMCs. Findings of the study overall: Using 13 V-J features, a model discriminated ophthalmopathy from stable hyperthyroidism. Among thyroid clonotypes expanded above 0.001, most also appeared in blood.

Of note for this clonotype: Antigen unknown.

The rearrangement joins TRBV3-1 to TRBJ1-2, with 8 bases fitting TRBD1. Sample: blood. The clonotype comes from a woman between 45 and 60 years old with Graves' hyperthyroidism. The CDR3 sequence is CASNSQGGGGYTF. The CDR3 coding sequence is TGTGCCAGCAATTCACAGGGGGGCGGTGGCTACACCTTC.